This note documents a single T cell receptor beta chain sequence. Primers: 60 Vbeta forward and 13 Jbeta reverse. The protocol was immunoSEQ multiplex PCR, while the TCRdb copy is restricted to in-frame clones and leaves out a portion. The data contain roughly 69,000 clones, 73% of them singletons. Sampled while nominally healthy, donors likely had unrecorded immune exposures. The data belong to a study of cytomegalovirus exposure and HLA in healthy donors. The V and J ends lost 3 bases and 3 bases respectively, with 9 bases between them. The CDR3 extends over 13 amino acids. Germline CDR1 LNHNV, CDR2 YYDKDF (reference sequence).

The TCR comes from a man aged 50 or older in good health and CMV-seronegative. The chain has TRBV15 and TRBJ2-7; D unresolved. Sequencing used PBMCs. CDR3 bases: TGTGCCACCAGCAGTACTTACGGCTACGAGCAGTACTTC. Protein: CATSSTYGYEQYF.